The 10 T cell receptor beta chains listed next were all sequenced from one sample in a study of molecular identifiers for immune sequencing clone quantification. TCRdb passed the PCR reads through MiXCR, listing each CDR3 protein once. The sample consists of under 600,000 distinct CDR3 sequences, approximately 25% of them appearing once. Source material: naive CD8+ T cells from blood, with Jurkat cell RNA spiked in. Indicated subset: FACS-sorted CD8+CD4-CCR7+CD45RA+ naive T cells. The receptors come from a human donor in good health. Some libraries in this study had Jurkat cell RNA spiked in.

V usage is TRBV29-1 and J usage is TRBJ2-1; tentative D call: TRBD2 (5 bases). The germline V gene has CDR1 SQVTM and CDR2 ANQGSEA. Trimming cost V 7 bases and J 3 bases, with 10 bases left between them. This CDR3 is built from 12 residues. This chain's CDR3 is CSGVLVYNEQFF. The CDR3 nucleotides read TGCAGCGGCGTACTAGTCTACAATGAGCAGTTCTTC.

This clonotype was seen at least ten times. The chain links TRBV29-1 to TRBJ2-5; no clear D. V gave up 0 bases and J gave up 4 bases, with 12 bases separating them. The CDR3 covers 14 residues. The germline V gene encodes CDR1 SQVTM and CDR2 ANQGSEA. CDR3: CSVEEVEVRETQYF. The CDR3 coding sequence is TGCAGCGTTGAAGAGGTCGAGGTTAGAGAGACCCAGTACTTC.

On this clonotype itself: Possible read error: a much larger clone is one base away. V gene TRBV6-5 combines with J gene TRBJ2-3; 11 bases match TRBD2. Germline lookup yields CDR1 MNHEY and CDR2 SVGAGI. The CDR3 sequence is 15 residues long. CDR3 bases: TGTGCCAGCAGTATAGCGGGAGGGGTCGCAGATTCGCAGTATTTT. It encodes CASSIAGGVADSQYF.

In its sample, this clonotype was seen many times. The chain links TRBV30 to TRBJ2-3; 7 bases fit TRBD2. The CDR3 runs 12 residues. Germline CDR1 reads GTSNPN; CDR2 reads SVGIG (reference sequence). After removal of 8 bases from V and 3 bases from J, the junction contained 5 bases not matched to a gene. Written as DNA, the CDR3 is TGTGCCCGGGGGGATGCTACAGATACGCAGTATTTT. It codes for CARGDATDTQYF.

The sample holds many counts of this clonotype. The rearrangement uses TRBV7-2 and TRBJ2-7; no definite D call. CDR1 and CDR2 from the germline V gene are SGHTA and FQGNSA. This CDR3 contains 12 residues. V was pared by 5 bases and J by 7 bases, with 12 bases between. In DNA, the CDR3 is TGTGCCAGCAGCCCTGATTATCTGGAGCAGTACTTC. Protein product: CASSPDYLEQYF.

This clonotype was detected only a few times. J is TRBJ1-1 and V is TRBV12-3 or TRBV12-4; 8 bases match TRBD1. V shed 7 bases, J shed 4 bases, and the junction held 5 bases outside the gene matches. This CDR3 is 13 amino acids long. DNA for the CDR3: TGTGCCAGCAAATCAGGGGGCGGCACTGAAGCTTTCTTT. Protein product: CASKSGGGTEAFF.

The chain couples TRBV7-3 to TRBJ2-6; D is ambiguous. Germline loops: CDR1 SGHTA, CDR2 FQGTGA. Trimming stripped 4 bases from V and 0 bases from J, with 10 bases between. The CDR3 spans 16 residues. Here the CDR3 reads CASSYSPYSGANVLTF. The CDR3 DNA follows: TGTGCCAGCAGCTACTCCCCCTACTCTGGGGCCAACGTCCTGACTTTC.

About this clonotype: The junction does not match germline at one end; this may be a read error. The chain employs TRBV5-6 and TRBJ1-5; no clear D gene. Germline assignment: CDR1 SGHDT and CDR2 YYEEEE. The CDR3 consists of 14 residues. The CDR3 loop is CASSLEGGNQPQQF. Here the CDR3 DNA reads TGTGCCAGCAGCCTGGAAGGTGGCAATCAGCCCCAGCAGTTT.

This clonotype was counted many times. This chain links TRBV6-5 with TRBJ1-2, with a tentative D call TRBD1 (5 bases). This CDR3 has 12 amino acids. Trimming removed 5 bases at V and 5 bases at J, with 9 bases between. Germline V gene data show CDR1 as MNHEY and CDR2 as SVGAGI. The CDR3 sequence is CASSPQGYGYTF. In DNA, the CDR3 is TGTGCCAGCAGTCCCCAGGGATATGGCTACACCTTC.

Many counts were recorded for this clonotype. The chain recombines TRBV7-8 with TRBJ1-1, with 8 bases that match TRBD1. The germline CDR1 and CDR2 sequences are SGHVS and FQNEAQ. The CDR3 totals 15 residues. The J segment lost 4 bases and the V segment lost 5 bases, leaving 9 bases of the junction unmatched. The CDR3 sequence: CASSLAGGLGTEAFF. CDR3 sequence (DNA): TGTGCCAGCAGCCTGGCAGGGGGCCTGGGCACTGAAGCTTTCTTT. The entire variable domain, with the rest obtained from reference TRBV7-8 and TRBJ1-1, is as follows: GAGVSQSPRYKVAKRGQDVALRCDPISGHVSLFWYQQALGQGPEFLTYFQNEAQLDKSGLPSDRFFAERPEGSVSTLKIQRTQQEDSAVYLCASSLAGGLGTEAFFGQGTRLTVV.